This TCR beta chain is drawn from a study of blood T cell repertoires in COVID-19. Across the study: Some COVID-19 samples were acute and others convalescent; all came from the United States, Italy and Spain. In each case, the material was cDNA or gDNA derived from T cells, B-cell-depleted T cells, or PBMCs.

Authors' processing steps: Estimation of nucleated cell counts relied on the amplification of reference gene primers. Method: immunoSEQ multiplex PCR; TCRdb's copy keeps in-frame clones and lacks some. V and J calls plus clone size are reproduced from that table; the DNA served to infer D and trimming. This table holds about 120,000 clones, approximately 70% found once. Germline CDR1 SNHLY, CDR2 FYNNEI. The CDR3 totals 13 residues. V lost 9 bases and J 5 bases, leaving 16 bases between the germline ends. What was sequenced was peripheral blood. The TCR comes from a woman in her seventies with acute or convalescent COVID-19. This rearrangement joins TRBV2 to TRBJ1-2; D possibly corresponds to TRBD1 (6 bases). The CDR3 region has the DNA TGTGCCAGATGGGACACAGCCTCTTATGGCTACACCTTC. This encodes CARWDTASYGYTF.